This is a list of T cell receptor beta chains from one sample in a study of shared clonotypes between healthy human individuals. Assay used: immunoSEQ multiplex PCR; TCRdb lists only in-frame clones, some missing. The sample yields about 2 million clones, approximately 95% seen once. Material for sequencing was naive CD8+ T cells sorted from blood. These receptors all come from a man aged 18 to 30 in good health. Each CDR3 is given with its conserved first and last residue. The order of the fields is clone size, V gene, J gene, D gene, CDR3 DNA, CDR3 protein. D genes are given only for firm matches. Clone size is stated in some rows and not others, as once, few, many or a class when expanded.

clone_size: -
v_call: TRBV5-1
j_call: TRBJ2-7
d_call: -
cdr3_nt: TGCGCCAGCAGCTTGGACTCCGGCTTTAGAGAGCAGTACTTC
cdr3_aa: CASSLDSGFREQYF

clone_size: -
v_call: TRBV7-9
j_call: TRBJ1-4
d_call: -
cdr3_nt: TGTGCCAGCAGCTCCAAACAGGGTAGGGATGAAAAACTGTTTTTT
cdr3_aa: CASSSKQGRDEKLFF

clone_size: -
v_call: TRBV18
j_call: TRBJ2-5
d_call: -
cdr3_nt: TGTGCCAGCTCCGAAGCCGCACTAGCCCAAGAGACCCAGTACTTC
cdr3_aa: CASSEAALAQETQYF

clone_size: -
v_call: TRBV27
j_call: TRBJ1-5
d_call: -
cdr3_nt: TGTGCCAGCAGTCAAGGGACATCGGAGATTCAGCCCCAGCATTTT
cdr3_aa: CASSQGTSEIQPQHF

clone_size: -
v_call: TRBV29-1
j_call: TRBJ1-1
d_call: TRBD1
cdr3_nt: TGCAGCGTTGATACAGGGGGGTTTCGTGCTTTCTTT
cdr3_aa: CSVDTGGFRAFF

clone_size: -
v_call: TRBV5-1
j_call: TRBJ2-7
d_call: -
cdr3_nt: TGCGCCAGCAGCTTTTTTAGGGGTATGGACGAGCAGTACTTC
cdr3_aa: CASSFFRGMDEQYF

clone_size: -
v_call: TRBV6-5
j_call: TRBJ1-2
d_call: TRBD1
cdr3_nt: TGTGCCAGCAGTCCTTGGACAGGGCATTCGGTTGGCTACACCTTC
cdr3_aa: CASSPWTGHSVGYTF

clone_size: once
v_call: TRBV19
j_call: TRBJ2-1
d_call: -
cdr3_nt: TGTGCCAGTAGTAGTAGGGGAACCTACAATGAGCAGTTCTTC
cdr3_aa: CASSSRGTYNEQFF

clone_size: -
v_call: TRBV10-2
j_call: TRBJ2-3
d_call: -
cdr3_nt: TGCGCCAGCATCCCGTCCCTAGAAACAGATACGCAGTATTTT
cdr3_aa: CASIPSLETDTQYF

clone_size: once
v_call: TRBV6-6
j_call: TRBJ1-1
d_call: -
cdr3_nt: TGTGCCAGCAGTTACAGCGTATCCGTCCCGGCTGAAGCTTTCTTT
cdr3_aa: CASSYSVSVPAEAFF

clone_size: -
v_call: TRBV7-8
j_call: TRBJ1-1
d_call: -
cdr3_nt: TGTGCCAGCAGCTTCAGGGGTTTGGGGACGACTGAAGCTTTCTTT
cdr3_aa: CASSFRGLGTTEAFF

clone_size: -
v_call: TRBV19
j_call: TRBJ2-7
d_call: TRBD1
cdr3_nt: TGTGCCAGCGGGGACAGGGGTGCCTACGAGCAGTACTTC
cdr3_aa: CASGDRGAYEQYF

clone_size: -
v_call: TRBV2
j_call: TRBJ2-7
d_call: TRBD2
cdr3_nt: TGTGCCAGCACCCTAGCGGGGGACTCCTACGAGCAGTACTTC
cdr3_aa: CASTLAGDSYEQYF

clone_size: -
v_call: TRBV6-1
j_call: TRBJ2-5
d_call: TRBD2
cdr3_nt: TGTGCCAGCAGGGTTAGCGGGGGGGCCTTGGAGACCCAGTACTTC
cdr3_aa: CASRVSGGALETQYF

clone_size: -
v_call: TRBV28
j_call: TRBJ2-5
d_call: -
cdr3_nt: TGTGCCAGCAGTACGTACGTTGCTCGCCAAGAGACCCAGTACTTC
cdr3_aa: CASSTYVARQETQYF

clone_size: -
v_call: TRBV5-1
j_call: TRBJ2-7
d_call: TRBD2
cdr3_nt: TGCGCCAGCAGCTTGGGCCGGGAGAGACTAGCGGGGGAAGAGCAGTACTTC
cdr3_aa: CASSLGRERLAGEEQYF

clone_size: -
v_call: TRBV27
j_call: TRBJ2-2
d_call: -
cdr3_nt: TGTGCCAGCAGTTTAGGCCCCGGGGAGCTGTTTTTT
cdr3_aa: CASSLGPGELFF

clone_size: -
v_call: TRBV7-6
j_call: TRBJ1-1
d_call: -
cdr3_nt: TGTGCCAGCAGCTCGGGGGGGAGAGCTTTCTTT
cdr3_aa: CASSSGGRAFF

clone_size: -
v_call: TRBV5-1
j_call: TRBJ2-1
d_call: -
cdr3_nt: TGCGCCAGCAGCCTTAATTACAATGAGCAGTTCTTC
cdr3_aa: CASSLNYNEQFF

clone_size: -
v_call: TRBV27
j_call: TRBJ1-1
d_call: -
cdr3_nt: TGTGCCAGCAGCCCCTTGGGGGGCATGAACACTGAAGCTTTCTTT
cdr3_aa: CASSPLGGMNTEAFF

clone_size: -
v_call: TRBV6-5
j_call: TRBJ2-1
d_call: -
cdr3_nt: TGTGCCACCTCGGACAGTAACTCCTACAATGAGCAGTTCTTC
cdr3_aa: CATSDSNSYNEQFF

clone_size: -
v_call: TRBV13
j_call: TRBJ2-1
d_call: TRBD2
cdr3_nt: TGTGCCAGCAGCCTCCTAGCGGTCTCCTACAATGAGCAGTTCTTC
cdr3_aa: CASSLLAVSYNEQFF

clone_size: -
v_call: TRBV19
j_call: TRBJ2-5
d_call: TRBD2
cdr3_nt: TGTGCCAGTAGTGTGACTAGCGGGGGGGCCGAGACCCAGTACTTC
cdr3_aa: CASSVTSGGAETQYF

clone_size: -
v_call: TRBV30
j_call: TRBJ2-4
d_call: TRBD2
cdr3_nt: TGTATGGCTAGCGGGATGGAAAACATTCAGTACTTC
cdr3_aa: CMASGMENIQYF

clone_size: -
v_call: TRBV15
j_call: TRBJ2-1
d_call: -
cdr3_nt: TGTGCCACCAGCCCCAAGCGGGCCCCCTACAATGAGCAGTTCTTC
cdr3_aa: CATSPKRAPYNEQFF

clone_size: -
v_call: TRBV29-1
j_call: TRBJ2-7
d_call: -
cdr3_nt: TGCAGCGTTGAAACAGGTGACCGCTACGAGCAGTACTTC
cdr3_aa: CSVETGDRYEQYF

clone_size: -
v_call: TRBV5-4
j_call: TRBJ2-7
d_call: TRBD2
cdr3_nt: TGTGCCAGCAGCCCCGGCGTTAGCGGGAGGGGCGAGCAGTACTTC
cdr3_aa: CASSPGVSGRGEQYF

clone_size: -
v_call: TRBV30
j_call: TRBJ1-1
d_call: -
cdr3_nt: TGTGCCTGGAGTGTGAGGTGGGAGACTGAAGCTTTCTTT
cdr3_aa: CAWSVRWETEAFF

clone_size: -
v_call: TRBV18
j_call: TRBJ2-1
d_call: TRBD1
cdr3_nt: TGTGCCAGCTCAGGGGGACAGGAATCCTACAATGAGCAGTTCTTC
cdr3_aa: CASSGGQESYNEQFF

clone_size: -
v_call: TRBV29-1
j_call: TRBJ2-1
d_call: -
cdr3_nt: TGCAGCGTTCTCGGCTGGGCCAATGAGCAGTTCTTC
cdr3_aa: CSVLGWANEQFF

clone_size: -
v_call: TRBV19
j_call: TRBJ1-6
d_call: -
cdr3_nt: TGTGCCAGTAGTCCGTGGGCCGGGTCACCCCTCCACTTT
cdr3_aa: CASSPWAGSPLHF

clone_size: -
v_call: TRBV7-9
j_call: TRBJ2-5
d_call: TRBD1
cdr3_nt: TGTGCCGGCAGCTTGGTACAGGGGAGTGGAGAGACCCAGTACTTC
cdr3_aa: CAGSLVQGSGETQYF

clone_size: few
v_call: TRBV27
j_call: TRBJ1-6
d_call: TRBD1
cdr3_nt: TGTGCCAGCAGTTTAAGGGGGACAGTTCTAGGTTCACCCCTCCACTTT
cdr3_aa: CASSLRGTVLGSPLHF

clone_size: -
v_call: TRBV11-1
j_call: TRBJ2-5
d_call: TRBD2
cdr3_nt: TGTGCCAGCAGCTTTGGAGCGACTAGCGGGGTCCAAGAGACCCAGTACTTC
cdr3_aa: CASSFGATSGVQETQYF

clone_size: -
v_call: TRBV27
j_call: TRBJ2-7
d_call: -
cdr3_nt: TGTGCCAGCAGTTTATCAGTTGGGGGAAGCTACGAGCAGTACTTC
cdr3_aa: CASSLSVGGSYEQYF

clone_size: -
v_call: TRBV11-2
j_call: TRBJ2-7
d_call: -
cdr3_nt: TGTGCCAGCAGCTTAGATCAATACGAGCAGTACTTC
cdr3_aa: CASSLDQYEQYF

clone_size: -
v_call: TRBV4-1
j_call: TRBJ2-4
d_call: TRBD1
cdr3_nt: TGCGCCAGCAGCCAAGATCTGGTCGGGACAGGGGTCCAAAACATTCAGTACTTC
cdr3_aa: CASSQDLVGTGVQNIQYF

clone_size: -
v_call: TRBV5-1
j_call: TRBJ2-4
d_call: TRBD2
cdr3_nt: TGCGCCAGCAGCTTGGCCCCAGCGGGAACCCTAGCCAAAAACATTCAGTACTTC
cdr3_aa: CASSLAPAGTLAKNIQYF

clone_size: -
v_call: TRBV19
j_call: TRBJ1-5
d_call: TRBD1
cdr3_nt: TGTGCCAGTAGTCCAGACAGGGAAGGAAGACAGCCCCAGCATTTT
cdr3_aa: CASSPDREGRQPQHF

clone_size: -
v_call: TRBV15
j_call: TRBJ2-7
d_call: -
cdr3_nt: TGTGCCACCAGCAGTTCCAGGGACCTGTCCTACGAGCAGTACTTC
cdr3_aa: CATSSSRDLSYEQYF